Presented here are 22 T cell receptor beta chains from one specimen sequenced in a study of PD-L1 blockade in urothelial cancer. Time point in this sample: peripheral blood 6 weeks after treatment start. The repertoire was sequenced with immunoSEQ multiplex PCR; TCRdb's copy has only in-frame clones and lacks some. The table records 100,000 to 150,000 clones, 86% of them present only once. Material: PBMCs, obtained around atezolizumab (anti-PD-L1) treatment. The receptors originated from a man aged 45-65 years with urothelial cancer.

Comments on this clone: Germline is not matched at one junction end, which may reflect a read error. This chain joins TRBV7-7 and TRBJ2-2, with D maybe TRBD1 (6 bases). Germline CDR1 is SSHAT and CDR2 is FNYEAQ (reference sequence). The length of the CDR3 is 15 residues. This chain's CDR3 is CASSLDSSNTGELFF. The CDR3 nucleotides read TGTGCTAGCAGCTTGGACAGTTCCAACACCGGGGAGCTGTTTTTT.

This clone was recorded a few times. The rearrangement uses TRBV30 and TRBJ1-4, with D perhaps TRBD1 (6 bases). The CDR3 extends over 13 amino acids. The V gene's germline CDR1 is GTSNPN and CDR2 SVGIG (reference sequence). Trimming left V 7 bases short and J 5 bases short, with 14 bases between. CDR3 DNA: TGTGCCTCCCGTGCCAGGGGCAATGAAAAACTGTTTTTT. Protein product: CASRARGNEKLFF.

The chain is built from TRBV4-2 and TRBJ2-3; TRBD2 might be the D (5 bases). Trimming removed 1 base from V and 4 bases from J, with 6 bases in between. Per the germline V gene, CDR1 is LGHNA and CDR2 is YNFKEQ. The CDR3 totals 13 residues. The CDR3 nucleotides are TGTGCCAGCAGCCAAGGCGGGTCAGATACGCAGTATTTT. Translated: CASSQGGSDTQYF.

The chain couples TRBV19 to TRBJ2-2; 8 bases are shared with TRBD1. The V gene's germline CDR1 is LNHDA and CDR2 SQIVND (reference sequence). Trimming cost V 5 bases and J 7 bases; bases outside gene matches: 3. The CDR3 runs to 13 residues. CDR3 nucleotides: TGTGCCAGTAGTGCACAGGGGGGCGGGGAGCTGTTTTTT. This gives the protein CASSAQGGGELFF.

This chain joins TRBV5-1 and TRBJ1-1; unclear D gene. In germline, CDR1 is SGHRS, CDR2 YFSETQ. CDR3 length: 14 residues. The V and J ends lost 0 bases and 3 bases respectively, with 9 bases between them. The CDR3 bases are TGCGCCAGCAGCTTGGCTTTTCGGGACACTGAAGCTTTCTTT. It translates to CASSLAFRDTEAFF.

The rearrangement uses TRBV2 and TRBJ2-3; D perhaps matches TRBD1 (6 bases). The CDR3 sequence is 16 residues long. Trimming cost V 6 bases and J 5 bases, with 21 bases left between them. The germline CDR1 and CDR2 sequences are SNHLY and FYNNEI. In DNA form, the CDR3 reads TGTGCCAGCAGGATCCCGGGACGCTTCAGGGGAGATACGCAGTATTTT. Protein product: CASRIPGRFRGDTQYF.

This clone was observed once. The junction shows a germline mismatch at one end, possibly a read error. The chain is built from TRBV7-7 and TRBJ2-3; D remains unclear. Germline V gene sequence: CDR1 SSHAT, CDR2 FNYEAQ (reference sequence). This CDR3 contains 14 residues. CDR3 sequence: CASSLGHGTDTQYF. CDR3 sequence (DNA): TGTGCTAGCAGCTTAGGGCACGGCACAGATACGCAGTATTTT.

CDR3 loop: CAWSVGLPANTGELFF. CDR3 DNA sequence: TGTGCCTGGAGTGTGGGGCTACCTGCGAACACCGGGGAGCTGTTTTTT. The rearrangement joins TRBV30 to TRBJ2-2; a weak D match, TRBD1 (5 bases). The germline V gene has CDR1 GTSNPN and CDR2 SVGIG (reference sequence). The CDR3 totals 16 residues. Trimming took off 0 bases at V and 0 bases at J, with 11 bases between the two ends. Supplemented by reference TRBV30 and TRBJ2-2, the full variable domain reads SQTIHQWPATLVQPVGSPLSLECTVEGTSNPNLYWYRQAAGRGLQLLFYSVGIGQISSEVPQNLSASRPQDRQFILSSKKLLLSDSGFYLCAWSVGLPANTGELFFGEGSRLTVL.

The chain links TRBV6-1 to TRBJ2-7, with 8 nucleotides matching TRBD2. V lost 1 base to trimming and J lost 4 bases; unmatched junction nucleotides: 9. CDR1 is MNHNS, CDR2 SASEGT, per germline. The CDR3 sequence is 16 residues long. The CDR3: CASSEVGGLVSYEQYF. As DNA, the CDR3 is TGTGCCAGCAGTGAAGTAGGGGGACTAGTTTCGTACGAGCAGTACTTC.

The CDR3: CASSRLAPLSSGANVLTF. In nucleotides, the CDR3 is TGTGCCAGCTCTCGACTAGCCCCACTTAGCTCTGGGGCCAACGTCCTGACTTTC. This rearrangement joins TRBV18 to TRBJ2-6, with 7 bases aligning to TRBD2. This CDR3 spans 18 amino acids. Trimming took 6 bases from V and 0 from J; bases not matched to a gene: 11. CDR1 KGHSH and CDR2 LQKENI come from the germline V gene. Supplemented by reference TRBV18 and TRBJ2-6, the full variable domain reads NAGVMQNPRHLVRRRGQEARLRCSPMKGHSHVYWYRQLPEEGLKFMVYLQKENIIDESGMPKERFSAEFPKEGPSILRIQQVVRGDSAAYFCASSRLAPLSSGANVLTFGAGSRLTVL.

The CDR3 region is CASRRDRAYEQYF. DNA for the CDR3: TGTGCCAGCAGGCGGGACAGGGCGTACGAGCAGTACTTC. The chain combines TRBV27 with TRBJ2-7; TRBD1 agrees at 9 bases. This CDR3 region has 13 residues. The V gene end was trimmed by 6 bases and the J gene end by 4 bases; junction bases not matched to a gene: 4. Germline CDR1 reads MNHEY; CDR2 reads SMNVEV (reference sequence).

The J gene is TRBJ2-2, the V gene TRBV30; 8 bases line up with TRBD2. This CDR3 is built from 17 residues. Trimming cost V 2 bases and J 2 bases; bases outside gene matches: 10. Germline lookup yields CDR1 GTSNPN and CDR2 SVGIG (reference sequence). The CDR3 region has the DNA TGTGCCTGGAGTTCCCCCTCGGGGGGGTTAAACACCGGGGAGCTGTTTTTT. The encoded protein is CAWSSPSGGLNTGELFF.

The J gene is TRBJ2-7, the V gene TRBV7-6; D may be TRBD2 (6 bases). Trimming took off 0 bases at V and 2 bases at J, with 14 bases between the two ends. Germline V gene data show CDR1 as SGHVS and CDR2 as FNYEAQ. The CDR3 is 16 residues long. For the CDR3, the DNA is TGTGCCAGCAGCTTAGCGCGCGGGGACTTAACCTACGAGCAGTACTTC. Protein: CASSLARGDLTYEQYF.

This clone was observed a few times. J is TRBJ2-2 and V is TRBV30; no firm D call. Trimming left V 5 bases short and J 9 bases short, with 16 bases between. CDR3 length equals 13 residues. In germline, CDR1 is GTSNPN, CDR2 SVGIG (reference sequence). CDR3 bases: TGTGCCTGGGCCAAAACCCGGGTTCGGGAGCTGTTTTTT. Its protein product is CAWAKTRVRELFF.

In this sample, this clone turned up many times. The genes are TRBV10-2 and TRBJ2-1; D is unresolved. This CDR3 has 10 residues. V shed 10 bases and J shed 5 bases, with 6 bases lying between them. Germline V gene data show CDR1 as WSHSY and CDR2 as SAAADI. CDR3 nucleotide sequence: TGCGCCACGTTCGACAATGAGCAGTTCTTC. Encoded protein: CATFDNEQFF.

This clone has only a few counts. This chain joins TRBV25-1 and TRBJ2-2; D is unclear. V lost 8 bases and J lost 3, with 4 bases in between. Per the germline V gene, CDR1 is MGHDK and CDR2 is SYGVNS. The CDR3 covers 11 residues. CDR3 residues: CASRDTGELFF. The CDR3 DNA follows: TGTGCCAGCCGAGACACCGGGGAGCTGTTTTTT. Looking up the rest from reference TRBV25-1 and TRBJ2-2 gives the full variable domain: EADIYQTPRYLVIGTGKKITLECSQTMGHDKMYWYQQDPGMELHLIHYSYGVNSTEKGDLSSESTVSRIRTEHFPLTLESARPSHTSQYLCASRDTGELFFGEGSRLTVL.

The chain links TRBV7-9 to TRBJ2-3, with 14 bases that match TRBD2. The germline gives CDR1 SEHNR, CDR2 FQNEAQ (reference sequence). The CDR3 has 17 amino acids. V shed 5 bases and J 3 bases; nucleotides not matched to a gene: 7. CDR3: CASSAGLAGARTDTQYF. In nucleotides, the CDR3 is TGTGCCAGCAGCGCGGGACTAGCGGGAGCTCGGACAGATACGCAGTATTTT. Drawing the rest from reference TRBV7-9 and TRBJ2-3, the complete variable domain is DTGVSQNPRHKITKRGQNVTFRCDPISEHNRLYWYRQTLGQGPEFLTYFQNEAQLEKSRLLSDRFSAERPKGSFSTLEIQRTEQGDSAMYLCASSAGLAGARTDTQYFGPGTRLTVL.

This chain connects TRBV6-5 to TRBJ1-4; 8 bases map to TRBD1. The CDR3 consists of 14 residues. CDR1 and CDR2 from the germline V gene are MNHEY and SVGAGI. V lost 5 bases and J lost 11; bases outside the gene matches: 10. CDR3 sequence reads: CASSDIRDRRKLFF. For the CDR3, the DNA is TGTGCCAGCAGTGACATCCGGGACAGGCGCAAACTGTTTTTT.

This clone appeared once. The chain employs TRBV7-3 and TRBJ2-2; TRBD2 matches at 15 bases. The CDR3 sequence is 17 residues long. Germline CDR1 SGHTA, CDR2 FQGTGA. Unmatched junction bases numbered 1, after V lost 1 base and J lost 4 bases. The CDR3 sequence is CASSLKGLAGGTGELFF. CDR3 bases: TGTGCCAGCAGCTTAAAGGGACTAGCGGGAGGCACCGGGGAGCTGTTTTTT. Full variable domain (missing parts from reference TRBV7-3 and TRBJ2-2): GAGVSQTPSNKVTEKGKYVELRCDPISGHTALYWYRQSLGQGPEFLIYFQGTGAADDSGLPNDRFFAVRPEGSVSTLKIQRTERGDSAVYLCASSLKGLAGGTGELFFGEGSRLTVL.

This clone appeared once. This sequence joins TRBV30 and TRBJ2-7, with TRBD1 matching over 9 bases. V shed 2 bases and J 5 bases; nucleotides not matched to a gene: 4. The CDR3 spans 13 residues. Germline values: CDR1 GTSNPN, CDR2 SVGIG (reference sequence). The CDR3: CAWSKGTGNEQYF. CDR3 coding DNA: TGTGCCTGGAGTAAAGGGACAGGGAACGAGCAGTACTTC.

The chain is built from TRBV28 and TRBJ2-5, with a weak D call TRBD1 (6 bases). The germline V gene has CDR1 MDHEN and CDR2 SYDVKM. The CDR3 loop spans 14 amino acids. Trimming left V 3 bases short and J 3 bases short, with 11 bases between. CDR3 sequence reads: CASSFPGQKETQYF. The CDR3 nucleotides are TGTGCCAGCAGTTTCCCCGGACAGAAAGAGACCCAGTACTTC. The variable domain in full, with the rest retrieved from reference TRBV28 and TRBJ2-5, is DVKVTQSSRYLVKRTGEKVFLECVQDMDHENMFWYRQDPGLGLRLIYFSYDVKMKEKGDIPEGYSVSREKKERFSLILESASTNQTSMYLCASSFPGQKETQYFGPGTRLLVL.

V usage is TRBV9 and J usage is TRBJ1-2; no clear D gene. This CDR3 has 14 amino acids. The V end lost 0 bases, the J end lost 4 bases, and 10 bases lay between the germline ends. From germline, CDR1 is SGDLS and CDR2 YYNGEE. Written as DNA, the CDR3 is TGTGCCAGCAGCGTAGGAGTCAAGCTCTATGGCTACACCTTC. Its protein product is CASSVGVKLYGYTF.